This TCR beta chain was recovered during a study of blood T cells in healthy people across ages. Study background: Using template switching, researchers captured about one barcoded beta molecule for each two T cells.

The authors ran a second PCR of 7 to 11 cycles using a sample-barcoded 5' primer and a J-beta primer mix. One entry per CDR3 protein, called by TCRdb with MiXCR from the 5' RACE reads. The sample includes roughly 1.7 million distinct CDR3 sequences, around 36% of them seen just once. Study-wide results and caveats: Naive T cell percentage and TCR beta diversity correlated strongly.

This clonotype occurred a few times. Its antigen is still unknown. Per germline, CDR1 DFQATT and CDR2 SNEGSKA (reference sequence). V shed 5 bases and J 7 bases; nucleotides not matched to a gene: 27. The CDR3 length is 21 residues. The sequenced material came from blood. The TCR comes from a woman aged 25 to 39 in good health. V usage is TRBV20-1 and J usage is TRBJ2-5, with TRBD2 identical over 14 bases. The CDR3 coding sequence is TGCAGTGCTGATGGGGGTCGTGCAGGGACTAGCGGGGGCCCCGGTGGTAGGACCCAGTACTTC. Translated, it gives CSADGGRAGTSGGPGGRTQYF.